The text below deals with one TCR beta chain. Its antigen is currently unknown. This CDR3 has 13 residues. Germline CDR1 reads DFQATT; CDR2 reads SNEGSKA (reference sequence). The V gene lost 2 bases and the J gene lost 3 bases, with 11 bases spanning the gap. A universal primer site arose from template switching, and cDNA bore unique molecular identifiers. TCRdb passed the 5' RACE reads through MiXCR, listing each CDR3 protein once. This sample carries 400,000 to 500,000 distinct CDR3 sequences, 15% to 20% of them seen once, and the ten largest clones take 9% to 15%. The sample originates from a study of identical twins. Study findings and constraints: The more abundant beta clonotypes in cord blood had fewer insertions, and memory repertoires did not show this. Twins shared out-of-frame alpha sequences with excess low generation probability.

The chain links TRBV20-1 to TRBJ2-7, with D uncertain. What was sequenced was naive T cells sorted from blood. The clonotype originates from a man aged 45-60 years in good health. The CDR3 reads CSARYGELYEQYF. In nucleotides, the CDR3 is TGCAGTGCTAGATATGGTGAGCTCTACGAGCAGTACTTC.